This T cell receptor (beta chain) stems from a study of T cell changes during pregnancy in multiple sclerosis. V was pared by 5 bases and J by 4 bases, with 7 bases of the junction left unmatched. The CDR3 extends over 14 amino acids. Germline V CDR1 and CDR2: LNHDA, SQIVND (reference sequence). The method was immunoSEQ multiplex PCR; TCRdb's version includes in-frame clones alone and lacks a portion of them. The sample lists 60,000 to 70,000 clones; approximately 90% were seen once. The receptor was isolated from a female donor in good health, enrolled as a control in a pregnancy study. The V gene is TRBV19, the J gene TRBJ1-2; 7 positions agree with TRBD1. Source: peripheral blood, taken in the second trimester of pregnancy. CDR3 in amino acids: CASSVLQGSYGYTF. CDR3 nucleotides: TGTGCCAGTAGTGTCCTACAGGGGTCCTATGGCTACACCTTC.